Included here is one T cell receptor (beta chain) sequence, with context. What it recognizes is unknown. These donors counted as nominally healthy when sampled, but unrecorded immune exposures were likely. This sample is drawn from a study of cytomegalovirus exposure and HLA in healthy donors. The primer mix had 60 Vbeta and 13 Jbeta primers. Generated by immunoSEQ multiplex PCR, the TCRdb table keeps only in-frame clones and is missing some. The sample shows about 140,000 clones, approximately 80% of them seen only once. Overall study results and limits: It is likely that the observed cluster of highly shared sequence variants was a sequencing artifact. Specific recognition of CMV antigens was confirmed in vitro for a few chains (all CMV-associated).

Material for sequencing was PBMCs. The clonotype originates from a woman aged 50 to 60 in good health and CMV-seronegative.

The CDR3 sequence is CASSLSRFETGDTDTQYF. The CDR3 DNA reads TGTGCCAGCAGTTTATCCCGATTTGAGACAGGAGACACAGATACGCAGTATTTT. The V call is TRBV27, the J call TRBJ2-3; TRBD1 might be the D (6 bases). Germline V gives CDR1 MNHEY, CDR2 SMNVEV (reference sequence). Trimming pared 0 bases from V and 2 bases from J, leaving 18 bases between. The CDR3 loop spans 18 amino acids.